This TCR beta chain was obtained from a study of T cells expressing NK-cell markers. To note about this clonotype: Its antigen is as yet unknown.

General study points: A range of roughly 1.0-8% of CD8+ T cells consisted of dominant NKG2C+ clonotypes in roughly 6 donors.

Each CDR3 protein gets one entry in TCRdb, which reprocessed the 5' RACE reads and gives no DNA. Here the sample table reports about 260,000 distinct CDR3 sequences. The germline V gene encodes CDR1 SGHTA and CDR2 FQGNSA. The CDR3 has 16 residues. This clonotype was sampled from a woman between 18 and 70 years old in good health. The rearrangement links TRBV7-2 to TRBJ2-7; the TRBD1 assignment by TCRdb is unverifiable without DNA. Sequenced sample: blood T cells: a sorted CD56 or NKG2C T cell subset, CD4+ or CD8+ T cells, or bulk PBMC T cells (not recorded which). The CDR3: CASSLGRGTGTYEQYF.